This T cell receptor (beta chain) emerged from a study of identical twins. Findings of the study overall: Twins' surplus sharing was weaker for beta out-of-frame sequences. Whereas memory repertoires showed no such difference, abundant cord blood beta clonotypes carried fewer insertions.

A universal primer site was added by template switching, and unique molecular identifiers were carried by the cDNA. One entry per CDR3 protein, called by TCRdb with MiXCR from the 5' RACE reads. The sample lists around 570,000 distinct CDR3 sequences, around a tenth occurring once. This clonotype came up a few times. Its antigen is not identified. Germline lookup yields CDR1 MGHRA and CDR2 YSYEKL. V was pared by 3 bases and J by 1 base, with 12 bases between. This CDR3 comprises 15 residues. This sample was shared with a second study, whose subject was yellow fever vaccine responses in identical twins.

The TCR comes from a woman aged 18-30 years in good health. The sample taken for sequencing was PBMCs. The genes are TRBV4-1 and TRBJ2-5, with D possibly matching TRBD2 (6 bases). This CDR3 is CASSQEGLRQETQYF. For the CDR3, the DNA is TGCGCCAGCAGCCAGGAAGGACTACGCCAAGAGACCCAGTACTTC.